Shown below are 16 T cell receptor beta chains from a single sample sequenced in a study of glioma-infiltrating T cells after dendritic cell vaccination. The method was immunoSEQ multiplex PCR; TCRdb's version includes in-frame clones alone and lacks a portion of them. The sample lists about 92,000 clones, around 84% occurring once. Sequences were derived from blood, sampled before dendritic cell vaccination. Receptors were obtained from a human donor with glioblastoma.

The V call is TRBV2, the J call TRBJ2-1; TRBD2 agrees at 13 bases. J was trimmed by 7 bases and V by 8 bases; bases with no gene match: 8. Germline-derived CDR1 and CDR2 are SNHLY and FYNNEI. The CDR3 contains 15 residues. CDR3 amino acids: CASGTSGAVGNEQFF. The CDR3 nucleotides are TGTGCCAGCGGGACTAGCGGGGCTGTAGGGAATGAGCAGTTCTTC.

The rearrangement links TRBV30 to TRBJ2-7, with 7 bases lining up with TRBD2. Germline CDR1 and CDR2: GTSNPN and SVGIG (reference sequence). The junction had 5 bases not matched to a gene; V was cut back by 0 bases and J by 3 bases. The CDR3 length is 14 residues. CDR3 region: CAWSVQAGRYEQYF. The CDR3, as DNA: TGTGCCTGGAGTGTACAAGCGGGACGCTACGAGCAGTACTTC.

V gene TRBV2 combines with J gene TRBJ1-5; D remains unclear. The CDR3 consists of 15 residues. Germline CDR1 reads SNHLY; CDR2 reads FYNNEI. V was cut by 6 bases and J by 7 bases, with 19 bases left in between. CDR3 amino acids: CASSPPSPDAQPQHF. DNA for the CDR3: TGTGCCAGCAGCCCTCCCTCCCCTGATGCGCAGCCCCAGCATTTT.

DNA of the CDR3: TGTGCCAGCAGCGTATCCCTAGCCGGGGAGCTGTTTTTT. Translation gives CASSVSLAGELFF. The chain couples TRBV9 to TRBJ2-2; D ambiguous. CDR1 and CDR2 from the germline V gene are SGDLS and YYNGEE. Trimming removed 1 base from V and 6 bases from J, with 7 bases in between. The CDR3 extends over 13 amino acids.

This clone was observed once. The genes are TRBV11-2 and TRBJ2-5; 8 bases align to TRBD1. In germline, CDR1 is SGHAT, CDR2 FQNNGV. The CDR3 runs 14 residues. V lost 5 bases and J lost 2; bases outside the gene matches: 4. The CDR3: CASSPGQGQETQYF. CDR3 nucleotide sequence: TGTGCCAGCAGCCCAGGACAGGGACAAGAGACCCAGTACTTC.

The V and J genes are TRBV5-8 and TRBJ2-5; D is possibly TRBD2 (6 bases). CDR1 SGHTS and CDR2 YDEGEE come from the germline V gene. The CDR3 has 14 amino acids. V lost 3 bases to trimming and J lost 2 bases, with 11 bases between them. The CDR3 region has the DNA TGTGCCAGCAGCTACGGGGGATGGCAAGAGACCCAGTACTTC. Its protein is CASSYGGWQETQYF.

CDR3 protein: CASSLSPTGNQPQHF. The CDR3 coding sequence is TGCGCCAGCAGCTTGAGCCCGACAGGGAATCAGCCCCAGCATTTT. This sequence joins TRBV5-1 and TRBJ1-5, with 7 nucleotides matching TRBD1. The ends lost 1 base at V and 4 bases at J; junction bases unmatched: 5. Germline CDR1 and CDR2: SGHRS and YFSETQ. The CDR3 totals 15 residues.

The chain links TRBV4-3 to TRBJ2-1; 8 bases are a match to TRBD1. The germline CDR1 and CDR2 sequences are LGHNA and YSLEER. The CDR3 is 15 amino acids. The junction had 1 base not matched to a gene; V was cut back by 1 base and J by 2 bases. The CDR3 DNA follows: TGCGCCAGCAGCCAAGGGACAGGGACCTACAATGAGCAGTTCTTC. It translates to CASSQGTGTYNEQFF.

As regards this clone: Other DNA sequences in this specimen translate into the identical CDR3. This chain joins TRBV7-9 and TRBJ2-2; D is uncertain. V lost 5 bases and J lost 0, with 4 bases in between. Germline CDR1 is SEHNR and CDR2 is FQNEAQ (reference sequence). This CDR3 is 13 amino acids long. CDR3 sequence (DNA): TGTGCCAGCAGCCCATCGAACACCGGGGAGCTGTTTTTT. This translates into CASSPSNTGELFF.

The chain is built from TRBV7-9 and TRBJ2-1, with unresolved D. This CDR3 region has 12 residues. V was trimmed by 1 base and J by 9 bases, leaving 7 bases between them. Germline CDR1 reads SEHNR; CDR2 reads FQNEAQ (reference sequence). Here the CDR3 DNA reads TGTGCCAGCAGCTTAGAGAGTGGTGAGCAGTTCTTC. This gives the protein CASSLESGEQFF.

The chain recombines TRBV27 with TRBJ1-5; D remains unclear. Germline lookup yields CDR1 MNHEY and CDR2 SMNVEV (reference sequence). Trimming removed 5 bases from V and 3 bases from J, with 11 bases in between. The length of the CDR3 is 14 residues. The CDR3 spells CASSIQITNQPQHF. The CDR3 bases are TGTGCCAGCAGTATACAGATTACCAATCAGCCCCAGCATTTT.

The gene calls are TRBV5-1 and TRBJ1-1; unclear D gene. V lost 0 bases to trimming and J lost 0 bases, with 6 bases between them. This CDR3 spans 14 amino acids. CDR1 and CDR2 from the germline V gene are SGHRS and YFSETQ. CDR3 sequence reads: CASSLDSMNTEAFF. CDR3 bases: TGCGCCAGCAGCTTGGACAGTATGAACACTGAAGCTTTCTTT.

The chain links TRBV29-1 to TRBJ1-2, with D maybe TRBD1 (5 bases). Trimming left V 3 bases short and J 4 bases short, with 15 bases between. The length of the CDR3 is 14 residues. Germline CDR1 and CDR2: SQVTM and ANQGSEA. The CDR3, as DNA: TGCAGCGTTGAGGGAGGTTGGGGGGGCTATGGCTACACCTTC. Residues: CSVEGGWGGYGYTF.

DNA for the CDR3: TGTGCCAGTAGTATGTGGGGACAGGGAGTCGCGAACACCGGGGAGCTGTTTTTT. This translates into CASSMWGQGVANTGELFF. V gene TRBV19 combines with J gene TRBJ2-2, with 9 nucleotides matching TRBD1. This CDR3 has 18 residues. Germline CDR1 reads LNHDA; CDR2 reads SQIVND (reference sequence). The V segment lost 3 bases and the J segment 0 bases; nucleotides outside the gene matches: 8.

This clone is a singleton in its sample. V is TRBV2 and J is TRBJ2-7; perhaps TRBD1 as D (6 bases). CDR3 size: 14 residues. Germline-derived CDR1 and CDR2 are SNHLY and FYNNEI. V lost 4 bases and J lost 3, with 13 bases in between. In DNA form, the CDR3 reads TGTGCCAGCAGTGCTAGGGGGAAAGGCTACGAGCAGTACTTC. It is translated as CASSARGKGYEQYF. The entire variable domain, with the rest obtained from reference TRBV2 and TRBJ2-7, is as follows: EPEVTQTPSHQVTQMGQEVILRCVPISNHLYFYWYRQILGQKVEFLVSFYNNEISEKSEIFDDQFSVERPDGSNFTLKIRSTKLEDSAMYFCASSARGKGYEQYFGPGTRLTVT.

The chain is built from TRBV9 and TRBJ1-6; 7 bases agree with TRBD1. This CDR3 contains 16 residues. Germline CDR1 SGDLS, CDR2 YYNGEE. After removal of 0 bases from V and 9 bases from J, the junction contained 9 bases not matched to a gene. CDR3 region: CASSVETGPNLSPLHF. Here the CDR3 DNA reads TGTGCCAGCAGCGTAGAGACAGGGCCAAATCTTTCACCCCTCCACTTT.